The next 21 T cell receptor beta chains were all read from a single sample in a study of beta chain features in type 1 diabetes. Isolated RNA was reverse transcribed in full, so expressed TCRB transcripts were sequenced. The table came from immunoSEQ multiplex PCR; TCRdb's copy has only in-frame clones and leaves some out. The sample contains 150,000 to 200,000 clones, 7.5% to 10% of which appear only once. Sequencing was performed on central memory CD4+ T cells from blood. The receptor set was obtained from a woman younger than 30 in good health.

This clone was counted many times. The chain recombines TRBV7-9 with TRBJ2-1, with a tentative D call TRBD1 (6 bases). The germline CDR1 and CDR2 sequences are SEHNR and FQNEAQ (reference sequence). The CDR3 consists of 16 residues. Trimming pared 0 bases from V and 0 bases from J, leaving 9 bases between. In nucleotides, the CDR3 is TGTGCCAGCAGCTTAGCTAGGGGGAGCTCCTACAATGAGCAGTTCTTC. Its translation: CASSLARGSSYNEQFF.

This clone was counted a few times. CDR3 loop: CASSLVAGRPGTQYF. Written as DNA, the CDR3 is TGTGCCAGCAGCTTGGTAGCGGGGCGCCCAGGGACCCAGTACTTC. J is TRBJ2-5 and V is TRBV7-3; 8 nucleotides line up with TRBD2. V dropped 3 bases and J dropped 7; count of bases not matched to a gene: 10. The germline V gene encodes CDR1 SGHTA and CDR2 FQGTGA. This CDR3 spans 15 amino acids. Complete variable domain (other parts from reference TRBV7-3 and TRBJ2-5): GAGVSQTPSNKVTEKGKYVELRCDPISGHTALYWYRQSLGQGPEFLIYFQGTGAADDSGLPNDRFFAVRPEGSVSTLKIQRTERGDSAVYLCASSLVAGRPGTQYFGPGTRLLVL.

This clone was observed a few times. This chain connects TRBV2 to TRBJ1-2; no clear D. Germline V gene lookup returns CDR1 SNHLY and CDR2 FYNNEI. The CDR3 length is 11 residues. V lost 4 bases, J lost 9 bases, and 9 bases lay in between. The CDR3 region has the DNA TGTGCCAGCAGTGGAACAGTCCGCTACACCTTC. It specifies CASSGTVRYTF.

The V call is TRBV5-1, the J call TRBJ2-7, with 8 bases fitting TRBD2. The CDR3 loop spans 14 amino acids. Trimming at V came to 4 bases and at J to 1 base, leaving 4 bases not matched to a gene. CDR1 is SGHRS, CDR2 YFSETQ, per germline. The CDR3 protein is CASSAGGGSYEQYF. The CDR3 DNA follows: TGCGCCAGCAGCGCCGGCGGGGGGTCCTACGAGCAGTACTTC.

About this clone: Since a much larger clone is just one base distant, this may be a read error. The chain links TRBV11-2 to TRBJ2-7; D remains unclear. CDR1 is SGHAT, CDR2 FQNNGV, per germline. The CDR3 is 11 amino acids. V lost 3 bases and J 2 bases, leaving 2 bases between the germline ends. CDR3 region: CASSFAYEQYF. The CDR3, as DNA: TGTGCCAGCAGCTTCGCCTACGAGCAGTACTTC.

The V and J genes are TRBV18 and TRBJ2-1, with 12 positions matching TRBD1. With 3 bases clipped from V and 7 bases from J, the junction kept 13 bases outside the gene matches. The germline CDR1 and CDR2 sequences are KGHSH and LQKENI. The CDR3 covers 18 residues. CDR3 nucleotide sequence: TGTGCCAGCTCACCGAAAGCCCCGGGACAGGGGGCGCGTAATGAGCAGTTCTTC. Its protein product is CASSPKAPGQGARNEQFF.

CDR3 DNA sequence: TGTGCCAGCAGCGACCCGGGACAGGGTTGGGCCCTCCACTTT. This translates into CASSDPGQGWALHF. The rearrangement joins TRBV5-6 to TRBJ1-6, with 9 bases fitting TRBD1. This CDR3 spans 14 amino acids. Germline V lookup: CDR1 SGHDT, CDR2 YYEEEE. V lost 4 bases to trimming and J lost 14 bases; unmatched junction nucleotides: 10.

The CDR3 nucleotides are TGTGCCAGCTCACCACCGGGCGGGACTAGGAGTACAGATACGCAGTATTTT. This codes for CASSPPGGTRSTDTQYF. The chain has TRBV18 and TRBJ2-3; 8 nucleotides align to TRBD2. Germline V gene lookup returns CDR1 KGHSH and CDR2 LQKENI. The trim removed 0 bases at V and 3 bases at J, leaving 8 bases unmatched. The CDR3 sequence is 17 residues long.

This chain connects TRBV2 to TRBJ1-5, with TRBD1 matching 9 bases. From germline, CDR1 is SNHLY and CDR2 FYNNEI. The trim removed 8 bases at V and 4 bases at J, leaving 6 bases unmatched. The CDR3 runs to 14 residues. CDR3 loop: CASGLDRGNQPQHF. The CDR3 DNA sequence: TGTGCCAGCGGTCTTGACAGGGGGAATCAGCCCCAGCATTTT.

V usage is TRBV5-1 and J usage is TRBJ2-5; 9 bases are a match to TRBD2. This CDR3 has 16 amino acids. In germline, CDR1 is SGHRS, CDR2 YFSETQ. V was pared by 0 bases and J by 5 bases, with 8 bases of the junction left unmatched. The CDR3 nucleotides are TGCGCCAGCAGCTTGGCCGGCGGGGGGGCCGGGGAGACCCAGTACTTC. Its translation is CASSLAGGGAGETQYF.

The chain couples TRBV21-1 to TRBJ2-1; the D call in the table, TRBD2, was not verified against the DNA. TRBV21-1 is a recognized pseudogene. The CDR3 is 12 residues long. The CDR3 region has the DNA TGTGCCAGCATCCTGAGCGGTCCGAAGCAGTTCTTC. It encodes CASILSGPKQFF.

V gene TRBV27 combines with J gene TRBJ2-3; 8 bases line up with TRBD1. CDR3 length: 13 residues. Germline V gene data show CDR1 as MNHEY and CDR2 as SMNVEV (reference sequence). The V segment lost 6 bases and the J segment 2 bases; nucleotides outside the gene matches: 1. CDR3 nucleotides: TGTGCCAGCAGGACAGGGGCCACAGATACGCAGTATTTT. It encodes CASRTGATDTQYF.

This chain uses TRBV7-2 with TRBJ2-7; D unclear. This CDR3 contains 14 residues. The germline gives CDR1 SGHTA, CDR2 FQGNSA. Trimming took 1 base from V and 1 from J, leaving 8 bases between them. The CDR3 protein is CASSLGHGSYEQYF. Here the CDR3 DNA reads TGTGCCAGCAGCTTAGGACATGGGTCCTACGAGCAGTACTTC.

This clone has only a few counts. This sequence joins TRBV5-1 and TRBJ2-7, with D maybe TRBD1 (6 bases). V dropped 2 bases and J dropped 5 bases, with 17 bases sitting between them. The CDR3 loop spans 15 amino acids. Germline lookup yields CDR1 SGHRS and CDR2 YFSETQ. For the CDR3, the DNA is TGCGCCAGCAGCTTAGCCGGGACAAGAGATAACGAGCAGTACTTC. It codes for CASSLAGTRDNEQYF.

The V and J genes are TRBV18 and TRBJ2-1; weak D call: TRBD2 (5 bases). Germline V gives CDR1 KGHSH, CDR2 LQKENI. This CDR3 contains 15 residues. The V end lost 4 bases, the J end lost 6 bases, and 16 bases lay between the germline ends. CDR3 sequence: CASSRLLGIGNEQFF. The CDR3 nucleotides read TGTGCCAGCTCACGCTTACTAGGTATCGGCAATGAGCAGTTCTTC. Looking up the rest from reference TRBV18 and TRBJ2-1 gives the full variable domain: NAGVMQNPRHLVRRRGQEARLRCSPMKGHSHVYWYRQLPEEGLKFMVYLQKENIIDESGMPKERFSAEFPKEGPSILRIQQVVRGDSAAYFCASSRLLGIGNEQFFGPGTRLTVL.

The chain is built from TRBV11-2 and TRBJ2-7, with 7 positions matching TRBD2. The V gene's germline CDR1 is SGHAT and CDR2 FQNNGV. The ends lost 8 bases at V and 2 bases at J; junction bases unmatched: 9. The CDR3 covers 14 residues. CDR3 residues: CASGSTRGAYEQYF. The DNA of the CDR3 is TGTGCCAGCGGGAGTACCCGGGGGGCCTACGAGCAGTACTTC.

The table lists this clone with a few counts. The chain has TRBV7-3 and TRBJ2-7; 8 bases match TRBD1. The CDR3 is 13 amino acids. CDR1 and CDR2 (germline): SGHTA, FQGTGA. V lost 3 bases to trimming and J lost 5 bases; unmatched junction nucleotides: 3. The CDR3 protein is CASSFRQGHEQYF. The CDR3 DNA follows: TGTGCCAGCAGCTTCCGACAGGGGCACGAGCAGTACTTC.

This clone was seen more than once but under ten times. The chain is built from TRBV4-2 and TRBJ1-5; the match to TRBD1 covers 9 bases. Germline V gene data show CDR1 as LGHNA and CDR2 as YNFKEQ. CDR3 length equals 17 residues. V lost 1 base, J lost 6 bases, and 10 bases stayed unmatched. The CDR3 protein is CASSQGRLGQGSQPQHF. CDR3 coding DNA: TGTGCCAGCAGCCAAGGACGATTGGGACAGGGTAGTCAGCCCCAGCATTTT.

This clone was recorded a few times. The CDR3 sequence is CSASVGSGQFF. For the CDR3, the DNA is TGCAGTGCTAGTGTCGGGTCGGGGCAGTTCTTC. V is TRBV20-1 and J is TRBJ2-1; D is undetermined. The CDR3 loop spans 11 amino acids. Trimming pared 3 bases from V and 12 bases from J, leaving 12 bases between. The germline CDR1 and CDR2 sequences are DFQATT and SNEGSKA (reference sequence).

This clone has more than one count but fewer than ten. The chain uses TRBV30 and TRBJ2-5; 7 bases align to TRBD2. Looked up from germline, CDR1 is GTSNPN and CDR2 is SVGIG (reference sequence). With V trimmed by 0 bases and J by 4 bases, 5 bases remained unmatched. The CDR3 contains 14 residues. The CDR3 DNA reads TGTGCCTGGAGTGTAAGCGGGATCACAGAGACCCAGTACTTC. Its translation: CAWSVSGITETQYF.

This clone has a count of ten or more. V is TRBV7-2 and J is TRBJ2-5, with D tentatively TRBD2 (5 bases). With 5 bases removed from V and 5 bases from J, the gap between germline ends came to 15 bases. The CDR3 runs 14 residues. Germline assignment: CDR1 SGHTA and CDR2 FQGNSA. CDR3 DNA sequence: TGTGCCAGCAGCCTCTGGGCTAGCAGGGAGACCCAGTACTTC. This sequence encodes CASSLWASRETQYF.